This T cell receptor beta chain was retrieved from a study of T cell repertoires in cytomegalovirus infection. In the study overall: It was the public TCR beta signatures that indicated both CMV infection and matching HLA type. Regarding the study as a whole: Summed frequency of shared TCR beta families picked out CMV carriers who also had the relevant HLA. In two of eight donors, the top clonotype was HLA-C-restricted CMV-specific.

TCRdb reanalysed the reads using MiXCR and keeps one entry per CDR3 protein. There are 640,000 or so distinct CDR3 sequences in the sample; 30% to 35% occur only once, and over 15% lies in the top ten. From germline, CDR1 is WSHSY and CDR2 SAAADI. The CDR3 has 15 amino acids. Losses at the gene ends were 3 bases for V and 9 bases for J; bases not matched to a gene: 7. Concerning this clonotype itself: Its specificity is unknown.

The source of this sequence is a human donor in good health (CMV status not recorded). Some clones in this sample may be carry-over from other donors' samples. The sequenced sample was cultured PBMCs, obtained from culture after CMV antigen stimulation. The V gene is TRBV10-2, the J gene TRBJ2-1; TRBD2 agrees at 11 bases. CDR3 DNA: TGCGCCAGCAGTGAAATAGCGGGGGGGCTAGGTGAGCAGTTCTTC. Protein sequence: CASSEIAGGLGEQFF.